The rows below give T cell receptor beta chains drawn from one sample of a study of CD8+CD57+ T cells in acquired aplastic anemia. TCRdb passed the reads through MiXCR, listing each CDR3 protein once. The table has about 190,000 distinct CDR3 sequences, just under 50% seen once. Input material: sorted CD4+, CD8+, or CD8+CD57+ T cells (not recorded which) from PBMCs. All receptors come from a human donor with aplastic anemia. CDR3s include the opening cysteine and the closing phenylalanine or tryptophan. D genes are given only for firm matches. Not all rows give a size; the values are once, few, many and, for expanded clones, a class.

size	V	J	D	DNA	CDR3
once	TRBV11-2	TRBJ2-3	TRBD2	TGTGCCAGCAGCTTACCAACGGGACTAGCAATCACGCAGTATTTT	CASSLPTGLAITQYF
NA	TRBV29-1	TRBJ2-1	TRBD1	TGCAGCGTTCAGGGACAGGGCAGCAAGGATGAGCAGTTCTTC	CSVQGQGSKDEQFF
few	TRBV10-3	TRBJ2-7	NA	TGTGCCAGCAGCCAGAGTCGCTACGGGCAGTACTTC	CASSQSRYGQYF
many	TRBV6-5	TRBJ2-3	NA	TGTGCCAGCAGATCAGGAGAGACCACAGATACGCAGTATTTT	CASRSGETTDTQYF
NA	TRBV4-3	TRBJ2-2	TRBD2	TGCGCCAGCAGCCCACCGTCACCGGGACTAGCGGTCCCCGGGGAGCTGTTTTTT	CASSPPSPGLAVPGELFF
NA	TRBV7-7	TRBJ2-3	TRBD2	TGTGCCAGCAGCCTAAATAGCGGGAGTGGGGATACGCAGTATTTT	CASSLNSGSGDTQYF
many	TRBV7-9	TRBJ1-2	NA	TGTGCCAGCAGCTTGGACCGACTAAACTATGGCTACACCTTC	CASSLDRLNYGYTF
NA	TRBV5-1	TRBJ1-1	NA	TGCGCCAGCAGCTCCGGGCGACAGGCCCCGATAAACCTGGACACTGAAGCTTTCTTT	CASSSGRQAPINLDTEAFF
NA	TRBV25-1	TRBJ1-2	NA	TGTGCCAGCAGTGAACAACAGGCCCTCACCTGGTATGGCTACACCTTC	CASSEQQALTWYGYTF
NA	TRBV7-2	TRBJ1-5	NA	TGTGCCAGCAGCTTTGGGTATGACGGCAATCAGCCCCAGCATTTT	CASSFGYDGNQPQHF
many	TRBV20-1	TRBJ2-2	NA	TGCAGTGCCCCCCAGGAGGTCACCGGGGAGCTGTTTTTT	CSAPQEVTGELFF
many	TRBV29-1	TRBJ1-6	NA	TGCAGCGTTCGGACCACTTGGGGGAATTCCAGAACAAGGTCCCAATCACCCCTCCACTTT	CSVRTTWGNSRTRSQSPLHF
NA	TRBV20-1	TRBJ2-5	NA	TGCAGTGCTCGCCACACACTAGTTTTAGAGACCCAGTACTTC	CSARHTLVLETQYF
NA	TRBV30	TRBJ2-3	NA	TGTGCCTGGAGTGTACGACGCGGGACCCGAAGCACAGATACGCAGTATTTT	CAWSVRRGTRSTDTQYF
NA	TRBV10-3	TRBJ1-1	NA	TGTGCCATCAGTGTGCTGGAAGGAGTGAACACTGAAGCTTTCTTT	CAISVLEGVNTEAFF
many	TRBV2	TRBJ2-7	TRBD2	TGTGCCAGCACTCCTGGGGGACTAGCGACCTACGAGCAGTACTTC	CASTPGGLATYEQYF
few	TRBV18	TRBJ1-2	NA	TGTGCCAGCTCACATCCAGGGATTCAGGGCTACACCTTC	CASSHPGIQGYTF
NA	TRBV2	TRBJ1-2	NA	TGTGCCAGCAGGATCTCTGGAAACACCTTC	CASRISGNTF
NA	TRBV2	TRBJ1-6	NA	TGTGCCAGCAGTGGCGGCCAACGTTCACCCCTCCACTTT	CASSGGQRSPLHF
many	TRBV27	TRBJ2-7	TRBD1	TGTGCCAGCAGACAACAGGGGGCGAGGTACGAGCAGTACTTC	CASRQQGARYEQYF
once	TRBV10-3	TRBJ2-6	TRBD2	TGTGCCATCAGTGAGTCGGGGGGGTCTGGGGCCAACGTCCTGACTTTC	CAISESGGSGANVLTF
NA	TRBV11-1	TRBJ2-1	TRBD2	TGTGCCAGCAGAAAACTAGCGGGGAACGACCCCTACAATGAGCAGTTCTTC	CASRKLAGNDPYNEQFF
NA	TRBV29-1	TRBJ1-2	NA	TGCAGCGTTGCCCACCCTTCCAAGGACTATGGCTACACCTTC	CSVAHPSKDYGYTF
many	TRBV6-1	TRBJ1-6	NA	TGTGCCAGCAGTCCCTTCGGGGTTAATTCACCCCTCCACTTT	CASSPFGVNSPLHF
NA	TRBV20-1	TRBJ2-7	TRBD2	TGCAGTGCTAGGGGGACTAGCGGGCATTACGAGCAGTACTTC	CSARGTSGHYEQYF
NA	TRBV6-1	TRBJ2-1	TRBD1	TGTGCCAGCAGCGCCGCTCCGACAGGGGAGAATGAGCAGTTCTTC	CASSAAPTGENEQFF
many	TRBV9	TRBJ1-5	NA	TGTGCCAGCAGCGTAGATGGGACCCTCGCGGGACCCCAGCATTTT	CASSVDGTLAGPQHF
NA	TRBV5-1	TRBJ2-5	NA	TGCGCCAGCAGCTTAGATGCTGAAGAGACCCAGTACTTC	CASSLDAEETQYF
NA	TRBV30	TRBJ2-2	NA	TGTGCCTGGGGGAGGGGGATCCCCGGGGAGCTGTTTTTT	CAWGRGIPGELFF
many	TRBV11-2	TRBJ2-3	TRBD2	TGTGCCAGCAGCTTAGTAGCGGGAGGGGCCGATACGCAGTATTTT	CASSLVAGGADTQYF
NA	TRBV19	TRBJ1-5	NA	TGTGCCAGTACTTTTACAGGGTTCAATCAGCCCCAGCATTTT	CASTFTGFNQPQHF
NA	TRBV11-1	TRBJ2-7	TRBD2	TGTGCCAGCAGCCCGTTTGGGGTTGGCGGGAGTTCCCCCTACGAGCAGTACTTC	CASSPFGVGGSSPYEQYF
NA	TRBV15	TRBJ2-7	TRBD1	TGTGCCACCAGCGGCCGGGACAGGGACTACGAGCAGTACTTC	CATSGRDRDYEQYF
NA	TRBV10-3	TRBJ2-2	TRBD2	TGTGCCAGCAGTTATAGGGCTAGCGGGAGAATCGGGGAGCTGTTTTTT	CASSYRASGRIGELFF
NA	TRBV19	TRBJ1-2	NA	TGTGCCAGTAGTAATCCTGGGGTTGAGGCGTATGGCTACACCTTC	CASSNPGVEAYGYTF
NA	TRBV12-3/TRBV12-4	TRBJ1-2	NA	TGTGCCAGCAGTTCGCTTGGGGATGGCTACACCTTC	CASSSLGDGYTF
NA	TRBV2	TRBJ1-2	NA	TGTGCCAGCGGGCCTGATGGGGCCTATGGCTACACCTTC	CASGPDGAYGYTF
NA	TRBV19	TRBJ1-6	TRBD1	TGTGCCAGTAGTACCCTAGGGACAGGGGGCGGCTCTTCATCACCCCTCCACTTT	CASSTLGTGGGSSSPLHF
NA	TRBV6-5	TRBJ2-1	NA	TGTGCCAGCAGTTACCTCCAGAATGAGCAGTTCTTC	CASSYLQNEQFF
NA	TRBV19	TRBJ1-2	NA	TGTGCCAGTAGTATAGTAAGTGGCTTCTATGGCTACACCTTC	CASSIVSGFYGYTF
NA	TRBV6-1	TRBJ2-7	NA	TGTGCCAGCAGGGAGGGGGCTCCTATACTTGACGAGCAGTACTTC	CASREGAPILDEQYF
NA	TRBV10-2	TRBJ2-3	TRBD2	TGCGCCAGCAGTGAGTCCTCGGGGGGGGCAGATACGCAGTATTTT	CASSESSGGADTQYF
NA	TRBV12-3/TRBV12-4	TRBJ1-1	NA	TGTGCCAGCAGATCACAGGTGTTTCGCGCTTTCTTT	CASRSQVFRAFF
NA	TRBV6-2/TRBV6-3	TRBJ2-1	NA	TGTGCCAGCAGCCACGTTCGGCATGAGCAGTTCTTC	CASSHVRHEQFF
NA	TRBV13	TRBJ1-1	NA	TGTGCCAGCAGCTTAGGGAAATTGGGGCCGTCAAGGAACACTGAAGCTTCCTTT	CASSLGKLGPSRNTEASF
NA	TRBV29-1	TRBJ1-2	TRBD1	TGCAGCGTCGAGACAGGGGGGGACTATGGCTACACCTTC	CSVETGGDYGYTF
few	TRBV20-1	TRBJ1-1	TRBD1	TGCAGATCTACCCCGGGACAGGGGGCGAAAGCTTTCTTT	CRSTPGQGAKAFF
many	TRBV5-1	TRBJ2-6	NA	TGCGCCAGCAGCTCGGCAGGTCCCTCTGGGGCCAACGTCCTGACTTTC	CASSSAGPSGANVLTF
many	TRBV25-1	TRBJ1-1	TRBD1	TGTGCCAGCAGTGGACAGGGGGCGTTGGACACTGAAGCTTTCTTT	CASSGQGALDTEAFF
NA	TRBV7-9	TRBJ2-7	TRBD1	TGTGCCAGCAGCGCCGGACAGGGCCTTTACGAGCAGTACTTC	CASSAGQGLYEQYF
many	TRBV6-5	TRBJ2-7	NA	TGTGCCAGCAGTTCCGACTCCAACGAGCAGTACTTC	CASSSDSNEQYF
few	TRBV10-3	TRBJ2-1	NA	TGTGCCATCAGTCGCCCTGGCGGAGGGGAGCAGTTCTTC	CAISRPGGGEQFF
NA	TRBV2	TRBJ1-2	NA	TGTGCCAGCAGTGAAACAGAGGTCGACCTTGGCTACACCTTC	CASSETEVDLGYTF
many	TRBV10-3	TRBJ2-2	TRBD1	TGTGCCACCCGCCTGACAGGGGATATAGGCGGGGAGCTGTTTTTT	CATRLTGDIGGELFF